This TCR beta chain emerged from a study of beta chain features in type 1 diabetes. Broader study findings: Patients with Type 1 diabetes showed moderately but significantly shorter TCRB CDR3s in all four CD4+ subsets.

Since all of the isolated RNA was reverse transcribed, expressed TCRB transcripts were what got sequenced. Profiling relied on immunoSEQ multiplex PCR, and the TCRdb table lists in-frame clones only, not all of them. The data hold some 330,000 clones, with 10% to 15% observed a single time. A word on this clone: The target antigen is unknown.

Post-sort purity exceeded 98% for all sorted populations. This CDR3 comprises 14 residues. Unmatched junction bases numbered 8, after V lost 6 bases and J lost 6 bases. The germline V gene has CDR1 MDHEN and CDR2 SYDVKM. The sample consisted of naive CD4+ T cells from blood. This clonotype was sampled from a young woman with type 1 diabetes. J is TRBJ2-4 and V is TRBV28; 7 bases align to TRBD2. The CDR3 protein is CASSKTSQGNIQYF. The CDR3 DNA reads as TGTGCCAGCAGCAAGACTAGCCAGGGAAACATTCAGTACTTC. The whole variable domain, remainder taken from reference TRBV28 and TRBJ2-4, is DVKVTQSSRYLVKRTGEKVFLECVQDMDHENMFWYRQDPGLGLRLIYFSYDVKMKEKGDIPEGYSVSREKKERFSLILESASTNQTSMYLCASSKTSQGNIQYFGAGTRLSVL.